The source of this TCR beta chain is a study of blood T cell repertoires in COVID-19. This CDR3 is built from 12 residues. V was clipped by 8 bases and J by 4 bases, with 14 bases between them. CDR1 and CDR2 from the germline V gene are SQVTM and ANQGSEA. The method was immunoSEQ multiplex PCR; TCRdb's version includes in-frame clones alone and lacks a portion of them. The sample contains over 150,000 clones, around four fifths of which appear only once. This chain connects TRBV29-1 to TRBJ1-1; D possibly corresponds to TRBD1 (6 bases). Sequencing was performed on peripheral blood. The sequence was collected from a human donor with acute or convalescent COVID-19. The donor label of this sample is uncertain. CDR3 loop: CSTGQGSTEAFF. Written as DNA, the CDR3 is TGCAGCACAGGGCAGGGGTCCACTGAAGCTTTCTTT.